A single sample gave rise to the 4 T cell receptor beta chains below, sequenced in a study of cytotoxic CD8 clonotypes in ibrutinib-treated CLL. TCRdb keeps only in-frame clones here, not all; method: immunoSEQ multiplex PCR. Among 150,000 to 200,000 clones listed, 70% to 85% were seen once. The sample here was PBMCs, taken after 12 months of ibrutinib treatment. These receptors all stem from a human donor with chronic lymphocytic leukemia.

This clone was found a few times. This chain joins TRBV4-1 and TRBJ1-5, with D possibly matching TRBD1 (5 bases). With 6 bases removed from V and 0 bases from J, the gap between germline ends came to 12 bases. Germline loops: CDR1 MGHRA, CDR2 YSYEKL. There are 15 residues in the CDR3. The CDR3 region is CASRSQENSNQPQHF. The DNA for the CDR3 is TGCGCCAGCAGATCACAGGAAAATAGCAATCAGCCCCAGCATTTT.

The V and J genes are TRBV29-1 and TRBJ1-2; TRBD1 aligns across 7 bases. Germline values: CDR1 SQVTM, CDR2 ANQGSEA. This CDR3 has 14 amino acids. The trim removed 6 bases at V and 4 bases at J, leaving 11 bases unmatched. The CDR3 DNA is TGCAGCGTAGTTACAGGGGACCGCCGCTATGGCTACACCTTC. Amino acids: CSVVTGDRRYGYTF.

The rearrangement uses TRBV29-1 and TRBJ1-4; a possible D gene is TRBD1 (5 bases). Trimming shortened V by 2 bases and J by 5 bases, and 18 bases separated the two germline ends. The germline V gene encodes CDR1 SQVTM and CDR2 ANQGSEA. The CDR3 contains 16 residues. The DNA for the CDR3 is TGCAGCGTTGAATTCTCGGGGGATACTACGAATGAAAAACTGTTTTTT. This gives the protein CSVEFSGDTTNEKLFF.

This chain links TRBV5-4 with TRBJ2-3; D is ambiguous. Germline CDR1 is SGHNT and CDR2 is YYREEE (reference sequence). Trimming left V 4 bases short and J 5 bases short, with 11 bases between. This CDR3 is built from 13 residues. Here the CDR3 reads CASSLPDQDTQYF. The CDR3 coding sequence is TGTGCCAGCAGCCTTCCGGACCAAGATACGCAGTATTTT. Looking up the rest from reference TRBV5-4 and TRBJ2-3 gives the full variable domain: ETGVTQSPTHLIKTRGQQVTLRCSSQSGHNTVSWYQQALGQGPQFIFQYYREEENGRGNFPPRFSGLQFPNYSSELNVNALELDDSALYLCASSLPDQDTQYFGPGTRLTVL.